This T cell receptor beta chain was identified during a study of sequential checkpoint blockade in melanoma. Clones were sequenced by immunoSEQ multiplex PCR, and TCRdb holds only the in-frame ones, with some missing. The sample shows around 4,000 clones, roughly 25% of them seen only once. The sample's treatment: randomized to nivolumab then ipilimumab (arm A) or the reverse (arm B). Germline V gene lookup returns CDR1 SGHNT and CDR2 YENEEA. Trimming cost V 4 bases and J 4 bases, with 17 bases left between them. The CDR3 contains 15 residues. This clone ranks as large. This TCR came from a human donor with melanoma. The source material was tumor tissue (inferred from file names), sampled from a patient given nivolumab and ipilimumab in sequence. The chain carries TRBV11-3 and TRBJ2-7; D is possibly TRBD1 or TRBD2 (6 bases each). In nucleotides, the CDR3 is TGTGCCAGCAGCTCGCCAGGGGAGGCCAAGTACGAGCAGTACTTC. This encodes CASSSPGEAKYEQYF.